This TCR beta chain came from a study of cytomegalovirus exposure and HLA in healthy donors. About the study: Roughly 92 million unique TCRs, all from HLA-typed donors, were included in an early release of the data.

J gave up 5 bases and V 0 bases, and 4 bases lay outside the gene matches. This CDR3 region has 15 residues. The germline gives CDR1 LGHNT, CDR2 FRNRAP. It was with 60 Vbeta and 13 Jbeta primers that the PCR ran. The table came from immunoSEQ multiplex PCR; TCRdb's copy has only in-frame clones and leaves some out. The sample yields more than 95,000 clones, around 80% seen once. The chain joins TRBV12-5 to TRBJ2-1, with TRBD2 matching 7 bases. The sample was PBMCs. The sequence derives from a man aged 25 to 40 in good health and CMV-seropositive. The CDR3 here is CASGLVAGRHNEQFF. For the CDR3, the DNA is TGTGCTAGTGGTTTGGTAGCGGGGAGACACAATGAGCAGTTCTTC.